This TCR beta chain comes out of a study of vaccination effects on CD4 cells after COVID-19. Study-level information: Within the ViraFEST assay, antigen-specific CD4+ T cells underwent expansion with viral peptide pools prior to sequencing. At 16 days and at one week before vaccination, samples were given by two convalescent patients.

Scientists isolated CD4+ T cells after a roughly ten-day culture period ended. This individual tested PCR-positive for SARS-CoV-2 infection between March and December 2020. Trimming took 2 bases from V and 2 from J, leaving 10 bases between them. Germline V gene sequence: CDR1 KGHSH, CDR2 LQKENI. The CDR3 length is 15 residues. On this clone itself: The antigen is undetermined.

TCRdb keeps only in-frame clones here, not all; method: immunoSEQ multiplex PCR. The sample lists more than 60,000 clones, approximately 72% occurring once. The specimen was CD4+ T cells from PBMCs cultured without peptide, collected before COVID-19 vaccination. The sequence came from a human donor who had a prior SARS-CoV-2 infection. The chain uses TRBV18 and TRBJ2-1; D unclear. The CDR3 DNA is TGTGCCAGCTCACCAGCCGGATTCACCTACAATGAGCAGTTCTTC. Translating gives CASSPAGFTYNEQFF.